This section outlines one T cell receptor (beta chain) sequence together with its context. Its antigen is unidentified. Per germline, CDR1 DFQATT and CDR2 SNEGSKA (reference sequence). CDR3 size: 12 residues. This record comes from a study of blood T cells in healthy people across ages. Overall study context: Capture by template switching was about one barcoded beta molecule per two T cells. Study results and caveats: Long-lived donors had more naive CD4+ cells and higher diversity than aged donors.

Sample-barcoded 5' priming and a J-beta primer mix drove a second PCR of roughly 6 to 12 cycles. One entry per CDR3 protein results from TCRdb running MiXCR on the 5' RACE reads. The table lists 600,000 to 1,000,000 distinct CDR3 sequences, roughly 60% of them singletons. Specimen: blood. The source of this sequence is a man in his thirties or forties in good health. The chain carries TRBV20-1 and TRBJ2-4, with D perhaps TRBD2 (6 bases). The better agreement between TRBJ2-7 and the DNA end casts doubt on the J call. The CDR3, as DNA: TGCAGTGCTAGAATTAGCGGCTACGAGCAGTACTTC. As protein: CSARISGYEQYF.